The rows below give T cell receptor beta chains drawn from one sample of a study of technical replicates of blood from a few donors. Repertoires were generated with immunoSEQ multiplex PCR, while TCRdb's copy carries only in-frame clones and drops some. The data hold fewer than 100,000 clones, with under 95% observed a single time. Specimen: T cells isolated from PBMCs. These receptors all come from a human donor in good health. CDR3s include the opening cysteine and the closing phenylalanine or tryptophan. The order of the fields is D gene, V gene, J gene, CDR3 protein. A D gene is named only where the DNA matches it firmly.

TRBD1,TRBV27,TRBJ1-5,CASSTDRVGYQPQHF
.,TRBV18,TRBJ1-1,CASSSDMNTEAFF
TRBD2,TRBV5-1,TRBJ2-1,CASSSGTTYNEQFF
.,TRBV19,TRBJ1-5,CASSFGKRSNQPQHF
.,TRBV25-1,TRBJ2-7,CASSEPNAGSYEQYF
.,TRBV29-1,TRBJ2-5,CSVERPHAGQETQYF
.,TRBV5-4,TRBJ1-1,CASSWGGVQNTEAFF
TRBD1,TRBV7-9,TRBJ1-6,CASSPQTGQHSPLHF
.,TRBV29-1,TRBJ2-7,CSVDSLGRGGSYEQYF
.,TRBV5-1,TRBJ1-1,CASSFPWGDEVNTEAFF
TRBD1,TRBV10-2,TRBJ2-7,CASSERGQGSYEQYF
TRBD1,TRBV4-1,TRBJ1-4,CASSQPSDRGFATNEKLFF
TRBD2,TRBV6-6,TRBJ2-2,CASKWTSRNTGELFF
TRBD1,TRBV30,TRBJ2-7,CAWSRGTGNHEQYF
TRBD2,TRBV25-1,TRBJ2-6,CASSLLGGGSGANVLTF
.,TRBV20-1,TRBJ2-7,CSAPDGDEQYF
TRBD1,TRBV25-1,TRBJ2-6,CASSAPPHRGSGANVLTF
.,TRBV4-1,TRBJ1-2,CASSQGLAPPVGASNYGYTF
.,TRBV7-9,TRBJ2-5,CASSPPWREETQYF
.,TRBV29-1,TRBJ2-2,CSVVGPGKNTGELFF
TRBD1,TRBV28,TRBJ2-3,CASSLSLRQGGTDTQYF
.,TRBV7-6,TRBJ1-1,CASSTTGAEAFF
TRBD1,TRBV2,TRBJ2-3,CASSEALLPRLPGDREYTDTQYF
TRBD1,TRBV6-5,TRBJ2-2,CASNRQGVTGELFF
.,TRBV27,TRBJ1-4,CASSPQGRGEKLFF
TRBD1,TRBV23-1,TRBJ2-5,CASSQYALDRGLETQYF
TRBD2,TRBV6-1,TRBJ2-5,CASISTSGSYETQYF
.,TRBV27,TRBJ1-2,CASSLTGSGNYGYTF
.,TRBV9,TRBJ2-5,CASSEYQETQYF
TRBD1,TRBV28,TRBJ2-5,CASSPQGAGGYRYF
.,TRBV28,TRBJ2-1,CASSSLTTNSYNEQFF